Each of the 20 T cell receptor beta chains below was sequenced from the same sample in a study of blood T cell repertoires in COVID-19. TCRdb's table, derived via immunoSEQ multiplex PCR, lists solely in-frame clones and lacks some. The data hold about 240,000 clones, with 82% observed a single time. Sequences were obtained from peripheral blood. Source of these receptors: a woman aged 55 to 70 with active or convalescent COVID-19.

This clone has just a few counts. The V gene is TRBV19, the J gene TRBJ2-7; D may be TRBD2 (6 bases). V lost 5 bases and J 7 bases, leaving 24 bases between the germline ends. This CDR3 region has 16 residues. Germline-derived CDR1 and CDR2 are LNHDA and SQIVND (reference sequence). The CDR3 spells CASSPRGGAYLWEQYF. CDR3 DNA: TGTGCCAGTAGTCCCCGAGGCGGGGCCTATCTATGGGAGCAGTACTTC.

The chain employs TRBV6-4 and TRBJ2-1, with D maybe TRBD2 (7 bases). This CDR3 region has 15 residues. Germline V CDR1 and CDR2: MRHNA, SNTAGT. The germline V and J ends were trimmed by 7 bases and 4 bases, with 17 bases remaining between them. In nucleotides, the CDR3 is TGTGCCAGCAAAGTGTCGGGGGGCCCTTACAATGAGCAGTTCTTC. This translates into CASKVSGGPYNEQFF.

This chain links TRBV7-2 with TRBJ2-1; 13 bases match TRBD2. This CDR3 has 18 residues. The V segment lost 5 bases and the J segment 4 bases; nucleotides outside the gene matches: 11. Germline V gives CDR1 SGHTA, CDR2 FQGNSA. The CDR3 sequence is CASSRRTGTSGTYNEQFF. The CDR3, as DNA: TGTGCCAGCAGCAGAAGGACCGGGACTAGCGGGACGTACAATGAGCAGTTCTTC.

This sequence joins TRBV14 and TRBJ1-4, with D possibly TRBD1 on 5 matching bases. CDR3 length equals 15 residues. Germline CDR1 is SGHDN and CDR2 is FVKESK. The germline V and J ends were trimmed by 0 bases and 5 bases, with 10 bases remaining between them. As DNA, the CDR3 is TGTGCCAGCAGCCAAGAAAGGACAATCAATGAAAAACTGTTTTTT. Its translation: CASSQERTINEKLFF.

The chain carries TRBV13 and TRBJ1-4; D possibly corresponds to TRBD1 (6 bases). From germline, CDR1 is PRHDT and CDR2 FYEKMQ (reference sequence). This CDR3 is built from 13 residues. V was cut by 7 bases and J by 8 bases, with 14 bases left in between. This chain's CDR3 is CASKQRGGEKLFF. The CDR3 coding sequence is TGTGCCAGCAAGCAGAGGGGGGGAGAAAAACTGTTTTTT.

The J gene is TRBJ1-2, the V gene TRBV11-2; 7 positions agree with TRBD1. CDR1 is SGHAT, CDR2 FQNNGV, per germline. J was trimmed by 2 bases and V by 5 bases; bases with no gene match: 8. This CDR3 comprises 15 residues. This chain's CDR3 is CASSLRQGWNYGYTF. In DNA, the CDR3 is TGTGCCAGCAGCCTAAGACAGGGCTGGAACTATGGCTACACCTTC.

This chain joins TRBV10-2 and TRBJ1-3; 8 bases are shared with TRBD1. Germline CDR1 reads WSHSY; CDR2 reads SAAADI. V lost 1 base, J lost 4 bases, and 6 bases stayed unmatched. The CDR3 is 16 amino acids. The CDR3 DNA reads as TGCGCCAGCAGTGAGTTTAACAGGGGGTCCGGAAACACCATATATTTT. This gives the protein CASSEFNRGSGNTIYF.

This chain links TRBV6-5 with TRBJ2-3, with 10 positions matching TRBD1. J was trimmed by 3 bases and V by 6 bases; bases with no gene match: 6. The length of the CDR3 is 15 residues. CDR1 MNHEY and CDR2 SVGAGI come from the germline V gene. The CDR3 is CASRPGTGATDTQYF. DNA of the CDR3: TGTGCCAGCAGACCTGGGACAGGGGCTACAGATACGCAGTATTTT.

The chain is built from TRBV3-1 (or the pseudogene TRBV3-2) and TRBJ2-7; weak D call: TRBD2 (6 bases). The CDR3 totals 15 residues. Between the trimmed V and J ends, which lost 0 bases and 7 bases, there was a span of 16 bases. Germline V gene data show CDR1 as LGHDT and CDR2 as YNNKEL (reference sequence). The CDR3 sequence is CASSQDPGSRGEQYF. The CDR3 DNA reads TGTGCCAGCAGCCAAGATCCTGGCTCCCGGGGGGAGCAGTACTTC.

The chain carries TRBV3-1 (or the pseudogene TRBV3-2) and TRBJ2-5; D remains unclear. From germline, CDR1 is LGHDT and CDR2 YNNKEL (reference sequence). Trimming took off 0 bases at V and 1 base at J, with 9 bases between the two ends. The CDR3 runs 15 residues. The CDR3 loop reads CASSQDPDGQETQYF. The CDR3 DNA sequence: TGTGCCAGCAGCCAAGATCCAGATGGCCAAGAGACCCAGTACTTC.

The rearrangement joins TRBV19 to TRBJ1-1; 7 nucleotides line up with TRBD1. CDR1 is LNHDA, CDR2 SQIVND, per germline (reference sequence). V was pared by 3 bases and J by 3 bases, with 4 bases of the junction left unmatched. CDR3 length equals 14 residues. This chain's CDR3 is CASSITGAHTEAFF. CDR3 DNA: TGTGCCAGTAGTATTACAGGGGCCCACACTGAAGCTTTCTTT.

The CDR3 loop reads CATSDGTSGALWEQFF. The CDR3 bases are TGTGCCACCAGTGATGGGACTAGCGGTGCATTGTGGGAGCAGTTCTTC. This chain joins TRBV24-1 and TRBJ2-1, with TRBD2 matching 11 bases. With V trimmed by 3 bases and J by 10 bases, 10 bases remained unmatched. Germline V gene sequence: CDR1 KGHDR, CDR2 SFDVKD. This CDR3 comprises 16 residues.

This chain links TRBV6-1 with TRBJ1-1; 9 bases match TRBD1. V lost 7 bases and J lost 5; bases outside the gene matches: 8. Germline V CDR1 and CDR2: MNHNS, SASEGT. The CDR3 contains 14 residues. CDR3 bases: TGTGCCAGCATCCCGACAGGGGGAAGGACTGAAGCTTTCTTT. This sequence encodes CASIPTGGRTEAFF.

The J gene is TRBJ1-5, the V gene TRBV2, with 7 bases identical to TRBD1. The CDR3 loop spans 15 amino acids. Germline V gives CDR1 SNHLY, CDR2 FYNNEI. The V and J ends lost 5 bases and 3 bases, in that order; junction bases with no gene match: 7. For the CDR3, the DNA is TGTGCCAGCAGTAAACAGGGGACCTCCAATCAGCCCCAGCATTTT. It codes for CASSKQGTSNQPQHF.

The chain couples TRBV19 to TRBJ2-7, with 9 bases matching TRBD1. The V and J ends lost 4 bases and 5 bases, in that order; junction bases with no gene match: 6. Germline CDR1 is LNHDA and CDR2 is SQIVND (reference sequence). The CDR3 is 14 residues long. In DNA form, the CDR3 reads TGTGCCAGTAGTACGTCCGGGACAGGGAACGAGCAGTACTTC. Its translation: CASSTSGTGNEQYF.

V and J are TRBV12-3 or TRBV12-4 and TRBJ1-3, with D possibly matching TRBD1 (5 bases). V was pared by 6 bases and J by 10 bases, with 13 bases between. The CDR3 covers 12 residues. In DNA, the CDR3 is TGTGCCAGCAGATCAGAGGGACTTACCATATATTTT. This encodes CASRSEGLTIYF.

This clone has a single count. Additional DNA sequences in this sample encode the identical CDR3. This rearrangement joins TRBV18 to TRBJ1-5; 9 positions agree with TRBD1. CDR1 and CDR2 from the germline V gene are KGHSH and LQKENI. Trimming at V came to 2 bases and at J to 4 bases, leaving 0 bases not matched to a gene. The CDR3 has 14 amino acids. The CDR3 is CASSPGQGNQPQHF. The DNA of the CDR3 is TGTGCCAGCTCACCAGGACAGGGGAATCAGCCCCAGCATTTT.

This chain uses TRBV11-2 with TRBJ1-2, with TRBD1 identical over 9 bases. The germline V gene encodes CDR1 SGHAT and CDR2 FQNNGV. The CDR3 totals 15 residues. With 3 bases clipped from V and 7 bases from J, the junction kept 9 bases outside the gene matches. The CDR3 region is CASSLGTGGAGGYTF. The CDR3 DNA follows: TGTGCCAGCAGCTTGGGAACAGGGGGCGCTGGTGGCTACACCTTC.

This chain connects TRBV14 to TRBJ2-1, with D maybe TRBD1 (5 bases). Trimming left V 2 bases short and J 9 bases short, with 11 bases between. The CDR3 extends over 13 amino acids. The germline V gene encodes CDR1 SGHDN and CDR2 FVKESK. CDR3 amino acids: CASSQIQVGEQFF. The CDR3 DNA reads as TGTGCCAGCAGCCAAATACAGGTCGGTGAGCAGTTCTTC.

This chain uses TRBV9 with TRBJ2-1; 7 bases fit TRBD1. Per germline, CDR1 SGDLS and CDR2 YYNGEE. The CDR3 totals 15 residues. The J segment lost 5 bases and the V segment lost 0 bases, leaving 5 bases of the junction unmatched. The CDR3 sequence is CASSVGPGGNNEQFF. The CDR3 DNA is TGTGCCAGCAGCGTAGGGCCAGGGGGAAACAATGAGCAGTTCTTC.